Sequencing of this T cell receptor (beta chain) was carried out in a study of T cell responses to AZD1222 COVID-19 vaccine. CDR1 and CDR2 from the germline V gene are MDHEN and SYDVKM. CDR3 length: 15 amino acids. With 1 base removed from V and 1 base from J, the gap between germline ends came to 7 bases. Worth noting for this clone: What it binds is not known.

Whole-study results and caveats: Vaccine-related CD4 TCRs covered spike, predominating at 160-218 and 743-854. Just a handful of people given AZD1222 tested seropositive at baseline. A mostly white British donor set with more females was recruited, and clonal diversity was possibly underestimated. Increases in Spike-specific TCR breadth and depth were seen after two AZD1222 doses.

Libraries were prepared by immunoSEQ multiplex PCR; TCRdb keeps only in-frame clonotypes and omits some of them. The table records about 220,000 clones, around 93% of them present only once. Sequenced here: peripheral blood, sampled on day 0 of MenACWY control vaccination. The clonotype was recovered from an adult in good health. V usage is TRBV28 and J usage is TRBJ2-2; D unclear. The CDR3 loop is CASSLSIGNTGELFF. CDR3 nucleotide sequence: TGTGCCAGCAGTTTATCTATAGGGAACACCGGGGAGCTGTTTTTT.